These 6 T cell receptor beta chains originate from one sample sequenced in a study of shared clonotypes between healthy human individuals (dated by TCRdb to about 2020). Library construction relied on the immunoSEQ multiplex PCR assay. Not all clones reach the TCRdb copy of this immuneACCESS table, which keeps in-frame sequences only. Checked studies attribute under half of the gap to unresolved V genes and leave the rest unexplained. The sample contains 2 million to 2.5 million clones, approximately 94% of them found a single time. The top ten constitute around 1.7% of the sample. CD8 naive samples consisted of CD45RO-negative cells that were positively selected for CCR7, yielding a CD45RA+CCR7+ population without TemRA cells. Material for sequencing was naive CD8+ T cells from PBMCs. Sample cell subset or site, as interpreted from the label and publication: CD45RA+CCR7+. The source is a man between 18 and 29 years old in good health. Some clones in this sample may be carry-over from other donors' samples.

This clone is a singleton in its sample. The chain is built from TRBV28 and TRBJ2-3; the D is unclear. Trimming stripped 3 bases from V and 8 bases from J, with 15 bases between. CDR1 is MDHEN, CDR2 SYDVKM, per germline. This CDR3 contains 14 residues. The CDR3 is CASSLLAQPGTQYF. DNA of the CDR3: TGTGCCAGCAGTTTGTTGGCCCAGCCGGGTACGCAGTATTTT.

Only a few counts were recorded for this clone. J is TRBJ1-2 and V is TRBV19; TRBD1 agrees at 9 bases. The CDR3 runs to 15 residues. The V gene end was trimmed by 4 bases and the J gene end by 2 bases; junction bases not matched to a gene: 5. CDR1 is LNHDA and CDR2 is SQIVND in the germline V gene (reference sequence). The CDR3 DNA reads TGTGCCAGTAGTAAATACAGGGGGCGCAACTATGGCTACACCTTC. Its protein is CASSKYRGRNYGYTF.

This chain links TRBV28 with TRBJ2-7, with 12 bases that match TRBD2. The ends lost 3 bases at V and 3 bases at J; junction bases unmatched: 6. Looked up from germline, CDR1 is MDHEN and CDR2 is SYDVKM. There are 16 residues in the CDR3. CDR3 nucleotide sequence: TGTGCCAGCAGTTTTCCGACTAGCGGGAGCGGCTACGAGCAGTACTTC. Its translation: CASSFPTSGSGYEQYF.

This clone occurred once. This rearrangement joins TRBV2 to TRBJ2-7, with 9 bases lining up with TRBD1. CDR1 is SNHLY, CDR2 FYNNEI, per germline. CDR3 length: 15 residues. After removal of 2 bases from V and 3 bases from J, the junction contained 5 bases not matched to a gene. CDR3 protein: CASSETGGSSYEQYF. Written as DNA, the CDR3 is TGTGCCAGCAGTGAAACAGGGGGCAGTAGCTACGAGCAGTACTTC.

This clone was seen just once. The J gene is TRBJ1-3, the V gene TRBV10-1, with D unclear. V gave up 6 bases and J gave up 0 bases, with 9 bases separating them. Germline V gene sequence: CDR1 WNHNN, CDR2 SYGVQD (reference sequence). This CDR3 contains 14 residues. The CDR3: CASSQRGSGNTIYF. CDR3 sequence (DNA): TGCGCCAGCAGCCAACGGGGCTCTGGAAACACCATATATTTT.

This chain joins TRBV11-2 and TRBJ2-7; D is unclear. The length of the CDR3 is 12 residues. Trimming stripped 5 bases from V and 6 bases from J, with 11 bases between. The germline CDR1 and CDR2 sequences are SGHAT and FQNNGV. The CDR3 DNA reads as TGTGCCAGCAGCCCCAACCTGATCGAGCAGTACTTC. Encoded protein: CASSPNLIEQYF.